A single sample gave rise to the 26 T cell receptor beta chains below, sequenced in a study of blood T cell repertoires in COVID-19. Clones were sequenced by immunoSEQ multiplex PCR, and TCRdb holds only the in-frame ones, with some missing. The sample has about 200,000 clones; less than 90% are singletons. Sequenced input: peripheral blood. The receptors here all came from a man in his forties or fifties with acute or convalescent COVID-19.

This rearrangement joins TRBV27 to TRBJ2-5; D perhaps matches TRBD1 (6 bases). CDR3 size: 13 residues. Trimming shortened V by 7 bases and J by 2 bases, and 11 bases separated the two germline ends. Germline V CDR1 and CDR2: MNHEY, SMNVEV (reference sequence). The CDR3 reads CASTDSLQETQYF. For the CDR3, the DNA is TGTGCCAGCACGGACAGTCTTCAAGAGACCCAGTACTTC.

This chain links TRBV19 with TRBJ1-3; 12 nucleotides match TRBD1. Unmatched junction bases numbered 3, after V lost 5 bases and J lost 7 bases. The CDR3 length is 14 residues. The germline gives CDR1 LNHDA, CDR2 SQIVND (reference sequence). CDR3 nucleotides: TGTGCCAGTAGTTCGGGACAGGGGGCGAACACCATATATTTT. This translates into CASSSGQGANTIYF.

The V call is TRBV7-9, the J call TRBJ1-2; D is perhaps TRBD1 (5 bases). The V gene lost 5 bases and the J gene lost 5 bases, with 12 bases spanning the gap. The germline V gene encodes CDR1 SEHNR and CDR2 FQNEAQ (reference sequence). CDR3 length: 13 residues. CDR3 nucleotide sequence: TGTGCCAGCAGCCCGACTGGGGCGTATGGCTACACCTTC. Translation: CASSPTGAYGYTF.

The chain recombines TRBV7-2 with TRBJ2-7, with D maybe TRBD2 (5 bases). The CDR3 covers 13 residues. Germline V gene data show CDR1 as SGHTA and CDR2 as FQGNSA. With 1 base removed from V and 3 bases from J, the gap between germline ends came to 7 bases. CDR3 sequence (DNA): TGTGCCAGCAGCTTAGTCAGCGGCTACGAGCAGTACTTC. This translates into CASSLVSGYEQYF.

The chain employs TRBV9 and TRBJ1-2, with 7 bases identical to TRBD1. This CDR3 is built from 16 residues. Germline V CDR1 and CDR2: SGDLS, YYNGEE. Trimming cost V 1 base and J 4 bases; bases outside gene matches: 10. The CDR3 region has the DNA TGTGCCAGCAGCGTACGCGGGACAGCCGATACCTATGGCTACACCTTC. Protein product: CASSVRGTADTYGYTF.

The CDR3 nucleotides are TGTGCCAGCAGCGCGGACACGAACACTGAAGCTTTCTTT. Translating it yields CASSADTNTEAFF. V and J are TRBV3-1 (or the pseudogene TRBV3-2) and TRBJ1-1, with D possibly matching TRBD1 (5 bases). CDR1 and CDR2 from the germline V gene are LGHDT and YNNKEL (reference sequence). Trimming took 5 bases from V and 1 from J, leaving 8 bases between them. The CDR3 covers 13 residues.

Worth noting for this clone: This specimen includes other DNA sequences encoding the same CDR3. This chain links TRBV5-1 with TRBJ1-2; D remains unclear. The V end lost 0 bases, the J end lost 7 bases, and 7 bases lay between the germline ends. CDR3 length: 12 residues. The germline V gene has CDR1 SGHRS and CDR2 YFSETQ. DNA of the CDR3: TGCGCCAGCAGCTTGGAGGGAGGTGGCTACACCTTC. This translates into CASSLEGGGYTF.

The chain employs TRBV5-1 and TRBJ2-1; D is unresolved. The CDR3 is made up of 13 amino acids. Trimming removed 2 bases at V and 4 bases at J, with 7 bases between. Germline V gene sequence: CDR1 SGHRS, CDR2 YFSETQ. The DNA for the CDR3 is TGCGCCAGCAGCTTTGGAGTGTACAATGAGCAGTTCTTC. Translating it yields CASSFGVYNEQFF.

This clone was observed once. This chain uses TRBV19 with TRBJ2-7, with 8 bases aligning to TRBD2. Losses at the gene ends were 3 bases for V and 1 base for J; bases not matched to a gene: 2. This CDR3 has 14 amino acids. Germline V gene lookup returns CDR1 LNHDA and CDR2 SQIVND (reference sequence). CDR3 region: CASSIGGASYEQYF. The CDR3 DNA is TGTGCCAGTAGTATCGGGGGGGCGTCCTACGAGCAGTACTTC. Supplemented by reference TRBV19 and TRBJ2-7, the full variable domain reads DGGITQSPKYLFRKEGQNVTLSCEQNLNHDAMYWYRQDPGQGLRLIYYSQIVNDFQKGDIAEGYSVSREKKESFPLTVTSAQKNPTAFYLCASSIGGASYEQYFGPGTRLTVT.

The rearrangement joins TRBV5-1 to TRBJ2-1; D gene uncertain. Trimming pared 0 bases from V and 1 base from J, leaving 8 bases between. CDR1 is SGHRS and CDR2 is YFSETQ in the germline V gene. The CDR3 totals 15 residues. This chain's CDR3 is CASSLGQDSYNEQFF. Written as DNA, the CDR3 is TGCGCCAGCAGCTTGGGGCAAGATTCCTACAATGAGCAGTTCTTC.

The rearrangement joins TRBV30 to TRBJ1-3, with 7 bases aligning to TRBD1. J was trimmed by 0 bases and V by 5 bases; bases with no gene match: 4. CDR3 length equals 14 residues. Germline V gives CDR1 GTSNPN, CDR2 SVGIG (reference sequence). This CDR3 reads CAWATGLSGNTIYF. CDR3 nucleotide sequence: TGTGCCTGGGCGACAGGGCTCTCTGGAAACACCATATATTTT.

The CDR3 DNA reads TGTGCCAGCAGCTTAGCCCCTAGCGGGTCCTCCTACGAGCAGTACTTC. This gives the protein CASSLAPSGSSYEQYF. The V and J genes are TRBV7-2 and TRBJ2-7; 8 bases fit TRBD2. The CDR3 has 16 amino acids. The V and J ends lost 0 bases and 0 bases, in that order; junction bases with no gene match: 4. Germline CDR1 reads SGHTA; CDR2 reads FQGNSA.

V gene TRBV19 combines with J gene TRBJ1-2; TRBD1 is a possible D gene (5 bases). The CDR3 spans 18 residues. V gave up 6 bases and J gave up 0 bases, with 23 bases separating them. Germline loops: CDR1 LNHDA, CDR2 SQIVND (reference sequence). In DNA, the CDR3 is TGTGCCAGTAGCCTATGGGATGGCAGGGCCCGCACTAACTATGGCTACACCTTC. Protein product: CASSLWDGRARTNYGYTF. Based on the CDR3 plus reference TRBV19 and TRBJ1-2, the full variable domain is DGGITQSPKYLFRKEGQNVTLSCEQNLNHDAMYWYRQDPGQGLRLIYYSQIVNDFQKGDIAEGYSVSREKKESFPLTVTSAQKNPTAFYLCASSLWDGRARTNYGYTFGSGTRLTVV.

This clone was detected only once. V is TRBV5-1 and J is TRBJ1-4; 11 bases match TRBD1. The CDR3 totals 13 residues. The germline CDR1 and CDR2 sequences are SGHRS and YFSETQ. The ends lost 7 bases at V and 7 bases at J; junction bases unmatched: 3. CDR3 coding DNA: TGCGCCAGCGGACAGGGGGCCGGTGAAAAACTGTTTTTT. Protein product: CASGQGAGEKLFF.

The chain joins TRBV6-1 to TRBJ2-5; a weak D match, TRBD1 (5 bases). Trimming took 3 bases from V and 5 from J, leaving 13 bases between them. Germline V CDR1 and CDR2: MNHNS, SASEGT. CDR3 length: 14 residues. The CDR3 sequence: CASSETTGIETQYF. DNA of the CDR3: TGTGCCAGCAGTGAGACCACAGGCATCGAGACCCAGTACTTC.

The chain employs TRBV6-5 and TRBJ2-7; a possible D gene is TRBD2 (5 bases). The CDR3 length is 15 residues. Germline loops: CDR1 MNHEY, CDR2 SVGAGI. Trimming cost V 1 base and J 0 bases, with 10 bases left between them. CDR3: CASSYLPGSSYEQYF. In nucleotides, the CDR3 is TGTGCCAGCAGTTACTTGCCTGGGAGCTCCTACGAGCAGTACTTC.

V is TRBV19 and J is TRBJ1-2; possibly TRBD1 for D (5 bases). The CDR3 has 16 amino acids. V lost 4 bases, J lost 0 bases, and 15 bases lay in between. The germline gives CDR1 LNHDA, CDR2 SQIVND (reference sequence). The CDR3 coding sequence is TGTGCCAGTAGTACGGCCCGGACACTTACTAACTATGGCTACACCTTC. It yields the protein CASSTARTLTNYGYTF.

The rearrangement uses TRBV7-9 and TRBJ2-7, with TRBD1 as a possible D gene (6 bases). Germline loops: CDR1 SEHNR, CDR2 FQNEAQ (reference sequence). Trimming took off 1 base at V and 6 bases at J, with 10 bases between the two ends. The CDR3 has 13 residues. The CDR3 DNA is TGTGCCAGCAGCTTAGGACAGGCATTCGAGCAGTACTTC. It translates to CASSLGQAFEQYF. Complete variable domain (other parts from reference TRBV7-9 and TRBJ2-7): DTGVSQNPRHKITKRGQNVTFRCDPISEHNRLYWYRQTLGQGPEFLTYFQNEAQLEKSRLLSDRFSAERPKGSFSTLEIQRTEQGDSAMYLCASSLGQAFEQYFGPGTRLTVT.

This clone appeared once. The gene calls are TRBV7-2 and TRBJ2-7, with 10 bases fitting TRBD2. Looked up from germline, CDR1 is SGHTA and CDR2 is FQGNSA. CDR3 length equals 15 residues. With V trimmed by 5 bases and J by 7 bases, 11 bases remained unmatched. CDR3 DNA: TGTGCCAGCAGCACGCGGACTAGCGGAATTGGGGAGCAGTACTTC. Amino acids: CASSTRTSGIGEQYF.

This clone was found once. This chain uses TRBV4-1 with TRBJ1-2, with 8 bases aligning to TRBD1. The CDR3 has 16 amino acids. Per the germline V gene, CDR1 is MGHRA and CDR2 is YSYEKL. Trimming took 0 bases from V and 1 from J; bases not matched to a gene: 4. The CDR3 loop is CASSQDRGHSNYGYTF. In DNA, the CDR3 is TGCGCCAGCAGCCAAGACAGGGGGCACAGTAACTATGGCTACACCTTC.

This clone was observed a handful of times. The CDR3 here is CASSETDFYGYTF. In DNA, the CDR3 is TGCGCCAGCAGTGAGACTGATTTCTATGGCTACACCTTC. The chain recombines TRBV10-1 with TRBJ1-2, with D unresolved. The germline V gene has CDR1 WNHNN and CDR2 SYGVQD (reference sequence). Deletions cut 2 bases from V and 4 bases from J, with 8 bases between. The CDR3 consists of 13 residues.

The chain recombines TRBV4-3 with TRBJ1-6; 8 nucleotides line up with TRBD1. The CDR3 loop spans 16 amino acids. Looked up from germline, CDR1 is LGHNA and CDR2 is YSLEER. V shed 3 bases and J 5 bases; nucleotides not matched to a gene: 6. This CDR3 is CASSQAPTGDNSPLHF. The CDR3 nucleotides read TGCGCCAGCAGCCAGGCCCCGACAGGGGATAATTCACCCCTCCACTTT.

The CDR3 loop reads CASSIAAVNTEAFF. DNA for the CDR3: TGTGCCAGTAGTATAGCGGCGGTGAACACTGAAGCTTTCTTT. The chain uses TRBV19 and TRBJ1-1; D not resolved. The germline V and J ends were trimmed by 1 base and 0 bases, with 6 bases remaining between them. This CDR3 has 14 residues. Germline V lookup: CDR1 LNHDA, CDR2 SQIVND (reference sequence).

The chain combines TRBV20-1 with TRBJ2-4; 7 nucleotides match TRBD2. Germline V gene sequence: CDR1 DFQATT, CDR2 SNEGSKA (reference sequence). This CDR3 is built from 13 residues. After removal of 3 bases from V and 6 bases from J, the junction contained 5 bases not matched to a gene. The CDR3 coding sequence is TGCAGTGCTAGTCTGGGGGGGGTAAACATTCAGTACTTC. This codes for CSASLGGVNIQYF.

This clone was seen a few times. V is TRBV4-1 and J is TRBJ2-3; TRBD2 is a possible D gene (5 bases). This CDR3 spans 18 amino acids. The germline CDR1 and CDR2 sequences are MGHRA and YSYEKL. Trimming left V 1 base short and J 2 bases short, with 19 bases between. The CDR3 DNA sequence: TGCGCCAGCAGCCAAGTCCGGACTCGAGGGTATTACACAGATACGCAGTATTTT. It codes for CASSQVRTRGYYTDTQYF.

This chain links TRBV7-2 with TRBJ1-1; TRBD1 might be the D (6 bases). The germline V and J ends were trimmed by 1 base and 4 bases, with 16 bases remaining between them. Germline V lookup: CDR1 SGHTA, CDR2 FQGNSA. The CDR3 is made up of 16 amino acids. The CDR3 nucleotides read TGTGCCAGCAGCTTAGGAGGAAGGGGGGGAGGCACTGAAGCTTTCTTT. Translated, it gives CASSLGGRGGGTEAFF.